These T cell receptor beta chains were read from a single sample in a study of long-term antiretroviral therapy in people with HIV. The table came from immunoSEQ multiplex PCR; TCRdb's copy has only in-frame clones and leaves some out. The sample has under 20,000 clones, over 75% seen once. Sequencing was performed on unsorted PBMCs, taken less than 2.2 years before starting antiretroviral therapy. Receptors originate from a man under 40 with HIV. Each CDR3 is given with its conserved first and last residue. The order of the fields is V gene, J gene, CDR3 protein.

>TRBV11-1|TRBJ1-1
CASSFTGETEAFF
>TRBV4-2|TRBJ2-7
CASSQAGDDVILYEQYF
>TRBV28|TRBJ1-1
CASSSNSGYTEAFF
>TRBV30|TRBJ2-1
CAWKVANSYNEQFF
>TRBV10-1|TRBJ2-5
CAMGTDPQETQYF
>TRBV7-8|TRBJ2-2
CASSLRTSGNTGELFF
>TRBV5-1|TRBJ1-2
CASSLIMWDRGLLGYTF
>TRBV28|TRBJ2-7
CASSAIGVEQYF
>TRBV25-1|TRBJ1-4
CASSEGGRIREKLFF
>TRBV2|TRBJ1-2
CATSFINYGYTF
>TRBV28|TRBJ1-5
CASIGGGSGNQPQHF
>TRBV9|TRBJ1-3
CASSGTRTGSSGNTIYF
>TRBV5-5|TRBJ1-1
CASSLGMNTEAFF
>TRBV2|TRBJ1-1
CASSSYKGLRTGGTEAFF
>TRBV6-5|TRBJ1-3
CASSPHGDGNTIYF
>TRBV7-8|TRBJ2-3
CASSLDSGATDTQYF
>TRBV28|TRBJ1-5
CASSLSGPGRPQHF
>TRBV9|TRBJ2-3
CASSVSLDTDTQYF
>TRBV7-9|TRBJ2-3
CASSSRQGAPDTDTQYF
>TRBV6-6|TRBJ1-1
CASKVGGRNTEAFF
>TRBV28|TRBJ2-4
CASSRDRVAKNIQYF
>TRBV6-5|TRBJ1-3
CASSSRTGFGNTIYF
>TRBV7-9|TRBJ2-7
CASSGASGLAGVYEQYF
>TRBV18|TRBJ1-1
CASTPRKNTEAFF
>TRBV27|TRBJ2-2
CASSWDSFTGELFF
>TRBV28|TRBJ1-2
CASSFTGNYGYTF
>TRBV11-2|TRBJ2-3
CASLGLAGVLADTQYF
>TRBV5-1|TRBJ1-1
CASSFGTNTEAFF
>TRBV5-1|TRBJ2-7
CASSSQGQGATYEQYF
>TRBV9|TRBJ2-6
CASDALGGSTSGANVLTF
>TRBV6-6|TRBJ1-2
CASSYSGEGYGYTF
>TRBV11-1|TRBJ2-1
CASSLNRDPPNEQFF
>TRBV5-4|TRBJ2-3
CASSPPPGQGTDTQYF
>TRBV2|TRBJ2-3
CASSGSGQNTDTQYF
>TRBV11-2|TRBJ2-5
CASSPSGGQETQYF
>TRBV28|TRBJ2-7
CASSLPREAWYEQYF
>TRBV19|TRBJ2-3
CATKGGGLGTDTQYF
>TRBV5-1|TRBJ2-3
CASRVDTDTQYF
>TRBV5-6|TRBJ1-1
CASSRGQLNTEAFF